This TCR beta chain was identified in a study of T-cell memory formation after mild COVID-19. General study points: Whereas later expanders leaned CD4+, clones contracting day 15 to 85 showed a balanced CD4/CD8 makeup. CD4+ contracting clones lay mainly in CM and EM, CD8+ ones in EMRA. Pre-infection memory contained some responding clones, which suggested that cross-reactive memory had joined.

As concerns this clonotype: Antigen specificity is unknown.

The ends were cut back, 5 bases at V and 1 base at J, with 11 bases in the middle. This CDR3 has 14 amino acids. From germline, CDR1 is MGHRA and CDR2 YSYEKL. TCRdb used MiXCR to reprocess the 5' RACE reads, holding one entry per CDR3 protein. The sample consists of 250,000 to 300,000 distinct CDR3 sequences, about a sixth of them appearing once. The chain couples TRBV4-1 to TRBJ1-1, with a possible D match to TRBD1 (5 bases). This clonotype originated in a man aged 18 to 30 who had mild COVID-19 (a few samples of this study predate the infection). Cell type and time point are not known. Sample: PBMCs or a T cell subset sorted from them (not recorded which). This chain's CDR3 is CASSSTVKNTEAFF. In DNA form, the CDR3 reads TGCGCCAGCAGCTCGACAGTGAAGAACACTGAAGCTTTCTTT.